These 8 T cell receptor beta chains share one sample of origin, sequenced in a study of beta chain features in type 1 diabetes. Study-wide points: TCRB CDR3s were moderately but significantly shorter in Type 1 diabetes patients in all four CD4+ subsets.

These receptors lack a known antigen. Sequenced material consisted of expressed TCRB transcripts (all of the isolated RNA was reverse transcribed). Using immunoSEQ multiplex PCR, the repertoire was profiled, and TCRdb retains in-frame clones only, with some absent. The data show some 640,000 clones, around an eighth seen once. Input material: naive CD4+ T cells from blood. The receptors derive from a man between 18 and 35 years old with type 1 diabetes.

Here the CDR3 reads CASSQTRDQPQHF. CDR3 DNA: TGTGCCAGCAGCCAAACCAGGGATCAGCCCCAGCATTTT. This rearrangement joins TRBV6-1 to TRBJ1-5; D is perhaps TRBD1 (5 bases). V shed 6 bases and J shed 5 bases, with 11 bases lying between them. The CDR3 consists of 13 residues. CDR1 and CDR2 from the germline V gene are MNHNS and SASEGT.

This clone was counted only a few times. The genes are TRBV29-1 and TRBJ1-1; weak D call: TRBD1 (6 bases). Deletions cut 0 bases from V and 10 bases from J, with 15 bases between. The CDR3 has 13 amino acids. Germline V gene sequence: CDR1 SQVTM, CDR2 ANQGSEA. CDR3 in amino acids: CSVEETRGLAAFF. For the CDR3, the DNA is TGCAGCGTTGAAGAAACCAGGGGCCTAGCAGCTTTCTTT.

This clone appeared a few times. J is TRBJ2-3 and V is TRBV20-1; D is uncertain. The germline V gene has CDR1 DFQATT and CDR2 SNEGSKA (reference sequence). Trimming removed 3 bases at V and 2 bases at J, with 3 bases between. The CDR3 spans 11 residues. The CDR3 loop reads CSARATDTQYF. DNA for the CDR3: TGCAGTGCTAGGGCCACAGATACGCAGTATTTT.

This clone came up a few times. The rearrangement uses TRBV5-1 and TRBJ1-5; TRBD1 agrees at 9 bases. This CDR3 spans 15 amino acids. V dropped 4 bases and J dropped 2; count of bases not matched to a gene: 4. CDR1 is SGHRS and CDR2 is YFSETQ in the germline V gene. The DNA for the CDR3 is TGCGCCAGCAGCGCAACAGGGGGCGGCAATCAGCCCCAGCATTTT. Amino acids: CASSATGGGNQPQHF.

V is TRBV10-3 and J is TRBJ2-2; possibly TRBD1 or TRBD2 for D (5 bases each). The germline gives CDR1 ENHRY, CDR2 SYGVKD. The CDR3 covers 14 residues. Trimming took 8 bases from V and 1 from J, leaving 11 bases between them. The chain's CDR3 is CAIRDARNTGELFF. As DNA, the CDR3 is TGTGCCATCCGGGACGCCAGGAACACCGGGGAGCTGTTTTTT.

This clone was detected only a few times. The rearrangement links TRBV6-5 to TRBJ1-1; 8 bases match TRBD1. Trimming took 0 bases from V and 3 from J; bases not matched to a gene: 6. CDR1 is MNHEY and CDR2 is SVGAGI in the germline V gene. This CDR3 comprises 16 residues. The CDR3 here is CASSYSWQGAHTEAFF. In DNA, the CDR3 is TGTGCCAGCAGTTACTCGTGGCAGGGGGCGCACACTGAAGCTTTCTTT.

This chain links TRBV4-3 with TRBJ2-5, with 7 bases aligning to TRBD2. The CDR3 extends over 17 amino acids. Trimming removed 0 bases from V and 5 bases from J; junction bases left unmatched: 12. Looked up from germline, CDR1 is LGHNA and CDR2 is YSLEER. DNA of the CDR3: TGCGCCAGCAGCCAAGATAGGGCAGGGAGGGTAGGTGAGACCCAGTACTTC. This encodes CASSQDRAGRVGETQYF.

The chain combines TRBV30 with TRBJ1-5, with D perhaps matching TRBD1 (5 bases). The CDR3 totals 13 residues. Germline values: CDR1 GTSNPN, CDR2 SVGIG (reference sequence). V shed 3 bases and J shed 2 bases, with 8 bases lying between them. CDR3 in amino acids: CAWSGHRNQPQHF. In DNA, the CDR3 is TGTGCCTGGAGCGGACACCGCAATCAGCCCCAGCATTTT.